This T cell receptor beta chain stems from a study of CD8+ T cells in alopecia areata listed by TCRdb under 2018. Study-level background: Skin from C3H/HeJ donors with spontaneous alopecia (6-12 months old) was grafted onto female C3H/HeJ recipients that were roughly 6-11 weeks old. In both human patients and the C3H/HeJ mouse model, the study applied high-throughput TCRbeta sequencing to look at T cell clonal expansion in alopecia areata. In humans, TCRbeta sequencing was performed on scalp tissue and on sorted CD4+ and CD8+ peripheral blood T cells from healthy controls and from patients with patchy or totalis/universalis alopecia areata. Clonality in the scalp was compared among normal scalp (n=4), patchy alopecia areata scalp (n=8), and alopecia totalis/universalis scalp (n=8). RNA was extracted with the PAXgene miRNA kit for fixed scalp, the miRNeasy kit for PBMCs, and the RNeasy kit for mouse skin. TCRbeta CDR3 regions were amplified by immunoSEQ multiplex PCR using 35 Vbeta forward and 13 Jbeta reverse primers. Broader findings and caveats from the paper: Compared with normal scalp, lesional scalp had higher clonality and more expanded CD8+ clones, particularly in alopecia totalis/universalis, a pattern that suggests antigenic drive. Compared with mice, TCR sequences shared between patients were less clear, possibly partly because of HLA diversity across the patient population. Resident alphabeta T cells in normal human skin are also sequenced, complicating scalp TCR repertoire analysis, unlike mouse skin dominated by gammadelta T cells.

Cells from mouse cutaneous lymph nodes were pooled, stained for CD4, CD8alpha, NKG2D, NKG2ACE and other markers, and then sorted on a BD Influx. Including cysteine and phenylalanine, the CDR3 has 14 amino acids. The 30 bases shown cover part of the CDR3, and their frame starts at base 1. The germline V gene sets CDR1 to NSHNY and CDR2 to SYGAGN. A few counts support this clone. Its antigen remains undetermined. The receptor originates from a mouse, and its gene names and germline sequences are accordingly murine. Sequencing ends 4 residues short of the CDR3 end; the germline J gene provides the rest. The library was made by the immunoSEQ multiplex PCR assay. RNA was extracted from all samples and reverse transcribed into cDNA as template for TCR sequencing. First-strand cDNA was synthesized using SuperScript III with a 2:1 mix of oligo-dT and random hexamers. A synthetic immune receptor repertoire was used to assess amplification bias, and residual bias was removed computationally. Libraries were sequenced on Illumina HiSeq with 60 bp reads covering the CDR3, read from J toward V. The paper's processing steps were these. Raw reads were preprocessed to remove errors, and CDR3 was defined according to IMGT conventions as the region from the conserved cysteine to phenylalanine. To get clonality, Shannon entropy was normalized by log2 of the number of productive unique TCRs and the result was subtracted from 1. CD4 or CD8 identity of scalp clones was inferred by cross-referencing scalp TCRbeta sequences with sorted blood CD4 and CD8 repertoires. In its TCRdb copy, this immuneACCESS table keeps in-frame sequences only and misses some clones. Where compared with another copy, unresolved V genes explain less than half of these, and the others have no known cause. That table supplies the V and J calls and clone size; D and trimming were determined from the DNA. This sample is represented by 250,000 or so clones, with no singletons among them. The top ten clones comprise 1.2% of the sample.

The TCR was taken from a C3H/HeJ mouse with alopecia areata. The MHC haplotype found in this strain is H2-k. The chain employs TRBV13-1 and TRBJ1-1, and 10 bases in between align with TRBD1. The material sequenced was CD4+ T cells sorted from a lymph node. CDR3 DNA (partial): TGTGCCAGCAGTGCCGGGACAGGGGTGACA. This encodes CASSAGTGVT. The entire CDR3 reads CASSAGTGVTEVFF.